The present TCR beta chain was sequenced within a study of cytomegalovirus exposure and HLA in healthy donors. Measured with immunoSEQ multiplex PCR; TCRdb has only the in-frame clones, and not every one. The sample carries about 54,000 clones, roughly 87% recorded once. Study-wide results and limits: It was found in a later analysis that first-cohort TCR clusters tended to co-occur in the 100 to 150 validation repertoires. According to the study, some 160 TCR beta chains were cytomegalovirus-associated. Diagnosis of cytomegalovirus status made by the classifier reportedly showed high specificity and sensitivity. Some public TCRs appeared in many individuals, while most sequences were rare.

Germline loops: CDR1 MNHEY, CDR2 SVGAGI. V was pared by 6 bases and J by 4 bases, with 7 bases of the junction left unmatched. This CDR3 is 14 amino acids long. Details on this clone: Its specificity is not known.

The sequence was collected from a woman aged 18-29 years in good health and CMV-seropositive. V is TRBV6-5 and J is TRBJ2-5, with 8 bases fitting TRBD1. The source material was PBMCs. This chain's CDR3 is CASSRTGLAETQYF. CDR3 sequence (DNA): TGTGCCAGCAGCCGGACAGGGTTGGCAGAGACCCAGTACTTC.